These T cell receptor beta chains were read from a single sample in a study of T cells in Graves' hyperthyroidism and ophthalmopathy. Using its own MiXCR run on the multiplex PCR reads, TCRdb lists one record per CDR3 protein. This table holds 500,000 to 650,000 distinct CDR3 sequences, around 15% found once. Sequencing was carried out using blood. Receptor source: a woman in her 50s with Graves' ophthalmopathy. Each CDR3 is given with its conserved first and last residue. A D gene is named only where the DNA matches it firmly. Size is omitted from some rows. Given values are once, few, many or a class for expanded clones.

TRBJ2-5 | TRBV28 | . | . | TGTGCCAACAACCCAAGAATGTTGATCGGGAGATCAGAGACCCAGTACTTC | CANNPRMLIGRSETQYF
TRBJ2-1 | TRBV5-6 | . | few | TGTGCCAGCAGCTCCGCCCGACAGTCTTACTACAATGAGCAGTTCTTC | CASSSARQSYYNEQFF
TRBJ2-5 | TRBV6-1 | TRBD2 | . | TGTGCCAGCAGTCTAGCGGGAGGGTACTCCCAAGAGACCCAGTACTTC | CASSLAGGYSQETQYF
TRBJ1-5 | TRBV6-1 | . | many | TGTGCCAGCAGTGAAGGGGGCTGGGACGGATCCAATCAGCCCCAGCATTTT | CASSEGGWDGSNQPQHF
TRBJ1-6 | TRBV28 | . | . | TGTGCCAGCAGTCTGCTCTCCTTCTCCTATAATTCACCCCTCCACTTT | CASSLLSFSYNSPLHF
TRBJ2-1 | TRBV28 | TRBD1 | . | TGTACCAGCGACAGGGTGGGCAATGAGCAGTTCTTC | CTSDRVGNEQFF
TRBJ2-1 | TRBV30 | TRBD2 | many | TGTGCCTACTCTAGCGGGAGTTCCTACAATGAGCAGTTCTTC | CAYSSGSSYNEQFF
TRBJ2-1 | TRBV4-2 | TRBD2 | few | TGTGCCAGCAGCCCTATGACTAGCGGCAGCTCCTACAATGAGCAGTTCTTC | CASSPMTSGSSYNEQFF
TRBJ2-7 | TRBV12-3/TRBV12-4 | TRBD1 | many | TGTGCCAGCAGTTTAGGAGGGGGCCCCTACGAGCAGTACTTC | CASSLGGGPYEQYF
TRBJ2-1 | TRBV4-1 | . | . | TGCGCCAGCAGCACGTCCGTTCCGTTCTTC | CASSTSVPFF
TRBJ1-5 | TRBV20-1 | . | many | TGCAGTGCTAGAGATCTTGGGGGGAGCAATCAGCCCCAGCATTTT | CSARDLGGSNQPQHF
TRBJ2-3 | TRBV7-2 | . | many | TGTGCCAGCAGCTTAATCTACACAGATACGCAGTATTTT | CASSLIYTDTQYF
TRBJ1-1 | TRBV4-1 | TRBD1 | few | TGCGCCAGCAGCCCCCTACAGGGGGTATACACTGAAGCTTTCTTT | CASSPLQGVYTEAFF
TRBJ2-2 | TRBV24-1 | . | few | TGTGCCACCAGTGATTACAGGAACACCGGGGAGCTGTTTTTT | CATSDYRNTGELFF
TRBJ2-3 | TRBV2 | . | . | TGTGCCAGCAGTGAAGACTGGGTGACAGATACGCAGTATTTT | CASSEDWVTDTQYF
TRBJ1-4 | TRBV4-2 | TRBD1 | many | TGTGCCAGCAGCCGACCGGGACAGGTCCATAATGAAAAACTGTTTTTT | CASSRPGQVHNEKLFF
TRBJ2-3 | TRBV7-2 | TRBD2 | many | TGTGCCAGCGGACTGAGCGGGAGAGCAGATACGCAGTATTTT | CASGLSGRADTQYF
TRBJ2-6 | TRBV19 | TRBD1 | once | TGTGCCAGTAGTATAGATTTCGGACAGGGCCACTCTGGGGCCAGCGTCCTGACTTTC | CASSIDFGQGHSGASVLTF
TRBJ2-5 | TRBV6-2/TRBV6-3 | . | . | TGTGCCAGCAGCCCCACGGAGGCTATAATGGAGACCCAGTACTTC | CASSPTEAIMETQYF
TRBJ2-5 | TRBV11-1 | TRBD1 | many | TGTGCCAGCAGCCTAGTTCTCGGACAGGGGGGGGAGACCCAGTACTTC | CASSLVLGQGGETQYF
TRBJ2-2 | TRBV12-3/TRBV12-4 | TRBD2 | few | TGTGCCAGCAGTTTAAGGGGGACTAGTTTGAGCACCGGGGAGCTGTTTTTT | CASSLRGTSLSTGELFF
TRBJ2-5 | TRBV6-5 | TRBD2 | few | TGTGCCAGCAGTTACTCGTTGGCTAGCGGACCGTGCCAAGAGACCCAGTACTTC | CASSYSLASGPCQETQYF
TRBJ2-1 | TRBV3-1 | TRBD2 | many | TGTGCCAGCAGCCAGGGGCTAGCGGGAGGTAGCTCCTACAATGAGCAGTTCTTC | CASSQGLAGGSSYNEQFF
TRBJ2-1 | TRBV14 | TRBD2 | many | TGTGCCAGCAGCCACAACCCGGGACTAGCGGGCAATGAGCAGTTCTTC | CASSHNPGLAGNEQFF
TRBJ2-1 | TRBV28 | TRBD1 | . | TGTGCCAGCAGTCCCGGGACAGTGAGCTCCTACAATGAGCAGTTCTTC | CASSPGTVSSYNEQFF
TRBJ1-5 | TRBV30 | TRBD1 | many | TGTGCCTGGAGTCCCTCCGGGACAGGGGGCAATCAGCCCCAGCATTTT | CAWSPSGTGGNQPQHF
TRBJ1-1 | TRBV24-1 | . | many | TGTGCCACCAGTGATTCGGACACTGAAGCTTTCTTT | CATSDSDTEAFF
TRBJ1-5 | TRBV27 | . | many | TGTGCCAGCAGTTGGGGACGGGGTAATCAGCCCCAGCATTTT | CASSWGRGNQPQHF
TRBJ1-2 | TRBV6-1 | . | . | TGTGCCAGCAGTTTTACAGGGAGTTCATATGGCTACACCTTC | CASSFTGSSYGYTF
TRBJ2-1 | TRBV6-5 | . | many | TGTGCCAGCAGTTACTCGTCGGGTTTACGCTCCTACAATGAGCAGTTCTTC | CASSYSSGLRSYNEQFF
TRBJ1-4 | TRBV12-3/TRBV12-4 | . | many | TGTGCCAGCAGTTTAGGTCCTAGTGGGGGATCTGAAAAACTGTTTTTT | CASSLGPSGGSEKLFF
TRBJ2-5 | TRBV28 | TRBD2 | . | TGTGCCAGCAGGGACGCTTCGGGGGGCCAAGAGACCCAGTACTTC | CASRDASGGQETQYF
TRBJ2-1 | TRBV20-1 | TRBD1 | many | TGCAGTGCTTACAACATCCGGGACAGCAATGAGCAGTTCTTC | CSAYNIRDSNEQFF
TRBJ2-2 | TRBV5-6 | . | . | TGTGCCAGCAGCTTGGGGGCCCTAGAGACAAGGTTCGGGGAGCTGTTTTTT | CASSLGALETRFGELFF
TRBJ1-1 | TRBV15 | . | many | TGTGCCACCAGCAGAGGGCCAAGTCCGAACACTGAAGCTTTCTTT | CATSRGPSPNTEAFF
TRBJ2-5 | TRBV5-1 | TRBD2 | . | TGCGCCAGCAGCCCCACCGGGACTAGCGGGAGCGGCCAAGAGACCCAGTACTTC | CASSPTGTSGSGQETQYF
TRBJ2-2 | TRBV25-1 | . | few | TGTGCCAGCAGTGAACGCACGAACACCGGGGAGCTGTTTTTT | CASSERTNTGELFF
TRBJ2-1 | TRBV6-1 | TRBD2 | . | TGTGCCAGCAGTCCCCGGGAGGGCCTTAACAATGAGCAGTTCTTC | CASSPREGLNNEQFF
TRBJ1-5 | TRBV30 | . | many | TGTGCCTGGAGTGGAAGAATCAATCAGCCCCAGCATTTT | CAWSGRINQPQHF
TRBJ2-3 | TRBV12-3/TRBV12-4 | . | many | TGTGCCAGCAGTTTTGCCTGGGCGGGGTCCGACACAGATACGCAGTATTTT | CASSFAWAGSDTDTQYF
TRBJ2-7 | TRBV19 | TRBD2 | few | TGTGCCAGTAGTATGTCGGCGGGAGCCACCTACGAGCAGTACTTC | CASSMSAGATYEQYF
TRBJ2-6 | TRBV28 | . | few | TGTGCCAGCAGTTTAGTTAGATCAAGGGCCAACGTCCTGACTTTC | CASSLVRSRANVLTF
TRBJ2-5 | TRBV7-6 | . | few | TGTGCCAGCAGCTTAGCCAGGGCCTCAGAGACCCAGTACTTC | CASSLARASETQYF
TRBJ1-2 | TRBV9 | TRBD1 | . | TGTGCCAGCAGCGTCGGGACAGCCAGTGGCCACACCTTC | CASSVGTASGHTF
TRBJ2-7 | TRBV6-1 | TRBD1 | . | TGTGCCAGCAGTGAATGGGACAGGCACTCCTACGAGCAGTACTTC | CASSEWDRHSYEQYF
TRBJ1-6 | TRBV12-3/TRBV12-4 | TRBD1 | many | TGTGCCAGCAGTCCGGGACAGGGACTTTCACCCCTCCACTTT | CASSPGQGLSPLHF
TRBJ2-5 | TRBV9 | . | . | TGTGCCAGCAGCACCCGGGACGTCCAAGAGACCCAGTACTTC | CASSTRDVQETQYF
TRBJ1-4 | TRBV28 | TRBD1 | many | TGTGCCAGCAGTTCTAACCCCCCGGGACAGGGGAAGGAAAAACTGTTTTTT | CASSSNPPGQGKEKLFF
TRBJ2-1 | TRBV20-1 | TRBD2 | many | TGCAGTGCTAGTGGGAGGGCCAATGAGCAGTTCTTC | CSASGRANEQFF
TRBJ2-1 | TRBV2 | TRBD2 | many | TGTGCCAGCAAAACAGGGACTAGCGGGATCTGGGAGCAGTTCTTC | CASKTGTSGIWEQFF
TRBJ2-6 | TRBV7-2 | . | few | TGTGCCAGCAGCTCGAAGACAGTTTTCAGGTCTGGGGCCAACGTCCTGACTTTC | CASSSKTVFRSGANVLTF
TRBJ2-5 | TRBV2 | . | many | TGTGCCAGCAGCTACGGCCAAGAGACCCAGTACTTC | CASSYGQETQYF
TRBJ2-1 | TRBV14 | TRBD2 | . | TGTGCCAGCAGCCAAGAATGGCGGGAGGCTGAGCAGTTCTTC | CASSQEWREAEQFF
TRBJ1-1 | TRBV20-1 | TRBD1 | many | TGCAGTGCTCCGGACAGGGCGAATGAAGCTTTCTTT | CSAPDRANEAFF
TRBJ1-2 | TRBV20-1 | TRBD1 | many | TGCAGTGCTAGGGGGGCGGACAGGGGGAACTATGGCTACACCTTC | CSARGADRGNYGYTF
TRBJ2-7 | TRBV7-3 | TRBD2 | many | TGTGCCAGACTCGGGACTAGCGGGTACGAGCAGTACTTC | CARLGTSGYEQYF
TRBJ2-1 | TRBV12-3/TRBV12-4 | TRBD2 | many | TGTGCCAGCAGAACTAGCGGACCTTACAATGAGCAGTTCTTC | CASRTSGPYNEQFF